These 31 T cell receptor beta chains came from one sample sequenced in a study of T cell repertoires in cytomegalovirus infection. TCRdb called the reads again in MiXCR, with one record for every CDR3 protein. The data hold about 47,000 distinct CDR3 sequences, with roughly a fifth observed a single time. Antigens of these TCRs are unknown. The sequenced sample was CD8+ T cells from cultured PBMCs, obtained from culture after CMV antigen stimulation. The origin of the receptors is a human donor in good health (CMV status not recorded). Some clones in this sample may be carry-over from other donors' samples.

The V call is TRBV4-3, the J call TRBJ2-3; 7 bases agree with TRBD1. The junction had 21 bases not matched to a gene; V was cut back by 5 bases and J by 7 bases. Germline CDR1 LGHNA, CDR2 YSLEER. The CDR3 spans 18 residues. The DNA of the CDR3 is TGCGCCAGCAGCTCACCCCCGGGCCCCCAAGGGACAGCCTATACGCAGTATTTT. Protein product: CASSSPPGPQGTAYTQYF.

This clonotype came up a few times. V is TRBV28 and J is TRBJ2-7; D may be TRBD2 (6 bases). Trimming left V 5 bases short and J 5 bases short, with 16 bases between. The CDR3 has 14 residues. Germline CDR1 reads MDHEN; CDR2 reads SYDVKM. The CDR3 DNA sequence: TGTGCCAGCAGTATCGGGACTCCGCCTAACGAGCAGTACTTC. It encodes CASSIGTPPNEQYF.

This sequence joins TRBV20-1 and TRBJ2-7; no clear D gene. V lost 5 bases and J lost 0, with 8 bases in between. CDR1 is DFQATT and CDR2 is SNEGSKA in the germline V gene (reference sequence). The CDR3 has 12 amino acids. The CDR3 nucleotides read TGCAGTGCTGGGGATAACTCCTACGAGCAGTACTTC. As protein: CSAGDNSYEQYF.

CDR3 nucleotides: TGTGCCAGCAGCTTAATTTGGACAGGGGAGGATGGCTACACCTTC. Its protein product is CASSLIWTGEDGYTF. The chain links TRBV7-2 to TRBJ1-2; 9 bases match TRBD1. CDR1 is SGHTA and CDR2 is FQGNSA in the germline V gene. Losses at the gene ends were 2 bases for V and 6 bases for J; bases not matched to a gene: 7. This CDR3 has 15 residues.

V is TRBV7-8 and J is TRBJ2-5; D is possibly TRBD2 (6 bases). The CDR3 contains 13 residues. Trimming removed 2 bases from V and 5 bases from J, with 9 bases in between. CDR1 and CDR2 (germline): SGHVS, FQNEAQ. CDR3 sequence: CASSLRGYETQYF. Here the CDR3 DNA reads TGTGCCAGCAGCTTACGGGGGTACGAGACCCAGTACTTC.

This clonotype was seen only a few times. This chain uses TRBV11-3 with TRBJ2-2, with D uncertain. The CDR3 is 14 residues long. V lost 5 bases to trimming and J lost 6 bases, with 13 bases between them. Germline V gene lookup returns CDR1 SGHNT and CDR2 YENEEA. The CDR3 nucleotides read TGTGCCAGCAGCCTCGGGTCCCTAGCCGGGGAGCTGTTTTTT. This codes for CASSLGSLAGELFF.

The chain combines TRBV12-3 or TRBV12-4 with TRBJ2-1; 11 bases agree with TRBD2. The CDR3 covers 17 residues. The V gene end was trimmed by 2 bases and the J gene end by 2 bases; junction bases not matched to a gene: 5. CDR3 in amino acids: CASSLPSGGRAYNEQFF. CDR3 coding DNA: TGTGCCAGCAGTTTACCTAGCGGGGGGAGGGCCTACAATGAGCAGTTCTTC.

This clonotype was detected only a few times. The chain links TRBV7-9 to TRBJ1-2, with no clear D. Germline V gene sequence: CDR1 SEHNR, CDR2 FQNEAQ (reference sequence). Between the trimmed V and J ends, which lost 4 bases and 0 bases, there was a span of 6 bases. The CDR3 is 13 amino acids. The DNA for the CDR3 is TGTGCCAGCAGCTCGGCTCCTAACTATGGCTACACCTTC. It codes for CASSSAPNYGYTF. Complete variable domain (other parts from reference TRBV7-9 and TRBJ1-2): DTGVSQNPRHKITKRGQNVTFRCDPISEHNRLYWYRQTLGQGPEFLTYFQNEAQLEKSRLLSDRFSAERPKGSFSTLEIQRTEQGDSAMYLCASSSAPNYGYTFGSGTRLTVV.

In this sample, this clonotype turned up a few times. The V gene is TRBV5-6, the J gene TRBJ1-1, with D perhaps TRBD1 (5 bases). Trimming stripped 3 bases from V and 5 bases from J, with 8 bases between. Germline V lookup: CDR1 SGHDT, CDR2 YYEEEE. The CDR3 runs to 12 residues. The CDR3 region is CASSWGGTEAFF. The DNA of the CDR3 is TGTGCCAGCAGCTGGGGGGGTACTGAAGCTTTCTTT.

The V gene is TRBV4-1, the J gene TRBJ2-3; TRBD2 matches 10 bases. CDR3 length equals 14 residues. Germline values: CDR1 MGHRA, CDR2 YSYEKL. V gave up 6 bases and J gave up 3 bases; unmatched junction bases: 3. CDR3 coding DNA: TGCGCCAGCAGACGGACTAGCGGAACAGATACGCAGTATTTT. Translating it yields CASRRTSGTDTQYF.

The chain combines TRBV4-1 with TRBJ2-3, with D uncertain. This CDR3 is built from 11 residues. V shed 6 bases and J shed 8 bases, with 9 bases lying between them. CDR1 and CDR2 from the germline V gene are MGHRA and YSYEKL. CDR3 protein: CASSVERTQYF. The CDR3 coding sequence is TGCGCCAGCAGTGTGGAGCGTACGCAGTATTTT.

The rearrangement links TRBV6-6 to TRBJ1-2, with TRBD1 matching over 12 bases. The ends lost 2 bases at V and 6 bases at J; junction bases unmatched: 4. CDR1 MNHNY and CDR2 SVGAGI come from the germline V gene (reference sequence). The CDR3 contains 15 residues. CDR3 sequence reads: CASSYGDRGRDGYTF. DNA of the CDR3: TGTGCCAGCAGTTACGGGGACAGGGGGCGGGATGGCTACACCTTC.

This clonotype was seen more than once but under ten times. The rearrangement uses TRBV19 and TRBJ2-1, with D unclear. Germline CDR1 is LNHDA and CDR2 is SQIVND (reference sequence). V was pared by 5 bases and J by 5 bases, with 10 bases between. The CDR3 consists of 13 residues. CDR3 loop: CASSYYANNEQFF. The CDR3 DNA reads as TGTGCCAGTAGTTACTACGCTAACAATGAGCAGTTCTTC.

This clonotype has just a few counts. The rearrangement uses TRBV9 and TRBJ2-7; perhaps TRBD2 as D (6 bases). Trimming removed 3 bases from V and 1 base from J, with 11 bases in between. The germline V gene has CDR1 SGDLS and CDR2 YYNGEE. The length of the CDR3 is 14 residues. CDR3 residues: CASSAWGGSYEQYF. The CDR3 nucleotides are TGTGCCAGCAGCGCATGGGGAGGTTCCTACGAGCAGTACTTC.

This clonotype was found a few times. The V and J genes are TRBV19 and TRBJ2-6; no clear D gene. With 1 base removed from V and 0 bases from J, the gap between germline ends came to 10 bases. This CDR3 contains 17 residues. The germline V gene encodes CDR1 LNHDA and CDR2 SQIVND (reference sequence). In nucleotides, the CDR3 is TGTGCCAGTAGTATAGGGACGGGTCTCTCTGGGGCCAACGTCCTGACTTTC. The encoded protein is CASSIGTGLSGANVLTF. The full variable domain, in which reference TRBV19 and TRBJ2-6 provide the parts outside the CDR3, is DGGITQSPKYLFRKEGQNVTLSCEQNLNHDAMYWYRQDPGQGLRLIYYSQIVNDFQKGDIAEGYSVSREKKESFPLTVTSAQKNPTAFYLCASSIGTGLSGANVLTFGAGSRLTVL.

This clonotype has more than one count but fewer than ten. The chain is built from TRBV12-3 or TRBV12-4 and TRBJ2-3, with D possibly TRBD1 on 6 matching bases. V shed 3 bases and J shed 1 base, with 11 bases lying between them. This CDR3 has 15 residues. DNA for the CDR3: TGTGCCAGCAGTTTGATGGACAGACGCACAGATACGCAGTATTTT. Translating it yields CASSLMDRRTDTQYF.

The gene calls are TRBV27 and TRBJ1-1; D gene unclear. From germline, CDR1 is MNHEY and CDR2 SMNVEV (reference sequence). The CDR3 is 13 amino acids. V was pared by 2 bases and J by 5 bases, with 9 bases between. CDR3 sequence (DNA): TGTGCCAGCAGTTTAGGTCGGTGGACTGAAGCTTTCTTT. This gives the protein CASSLGRWTEAFF.

In its sample, this clonotype was seen a few times. This chain links TRBV29-1 with TRBJ2-7; no firm D call. Germline CDR1 reads SQVTM; CDR2 reads ANQGSEA. This CDR3 region has 14 residues. V lost 6 bases, J lost 0 bases, and 15 bases lay in between. The DNA for the CDR3 is TGCAGCGTCTTTTCGACAACGAGCTCCTACGAGCAGTACTTC. It translates to CSVFSTTSSYEQYF.

This chain joins TRBV7-9 and TRBJ1-4; D perhaps matches TRBD1 (5 bases). The CDR3 is 16 residues long. CDR1 is SEHNR, CDR2 FQNEAQ, per germline (reference sequence). Trimming pared 5 bases from V and 11 bases from J, leaving 24 bases between. The CDR3 region is CASSALDPTLEGKLFF. Here the CDR3 DNA reads TGTGCCAGCAGCGCACTGGACCCAACCCTCGAGGGGAAACTGTTTTTT.

In its sample, this clonotype was seen a few times. The chain's CDR3 is CASSPEGRNQPQHF. The CDR3 coding sequence is TGTGCCAGCAGTCCGGAGGGTCGCAATCAGCCCCAGCATTTT. V and J are TRBV6-5 and TRBJ1-5; no clear D. Germline CDR1 MNHEY, CDR2 SVGAGI. CDR3 length: 14 amino acids. V lost 5 bases, J lost 2 bases, and 10 bases lay in between.

The chain has TRBV7-2 and TRBJ2-5, with 10 bases identical to TRBD1. V lost 3 bases and J lost 4; bases outside the gene matches: 11. The germline CDR1 and CDR2 sequences are SGHTA and FQGNSA. CDR3 length equals 17 residues. The CDR3 sequence is CASSFRDRGITGETQYF. CDR3 in DNA: TGTGCCAGCAGCTTCCGGGACAGGGGCATAACGGGAGAGACCCAGTACTTC.

The J gene is TRBJ2-7, the V gene TRBV12-3 or TRBV12-4, with D hard to call. This CDR3 is built from 17 residues. Between the trimmed V and J ends, which lost 0 bases and 1 base, there was a span of 16 bases. The CDR3 reads CASSLAPPGLGSYEQYF. CDR3 DNA sequence: TGTGCCAGCAGTTTAGCCCCTCCCGGGTTAGGTTCCTACGAGCAGTACTTC.

The rearrangement links TRBV12-3 or TRBV12-4 to TRBJ1-5; D is unresolved. The CDR3 length is 17 residues. Between the trimmed V and J ends, which lost 3 bases and 0 bases, there was a span of 15 bases. CDR3 DNA: TGTGCCAGCAGTTTTGTGACCGACCATTTTAGCAATCAGCCCCAGCATTTT. It encodes CASSFVTDHFSNQPQHF.

This clonotype has only a few counts. V usage is TRBV7-6 and J usage is TRBJ1-3, with no clear D. CDR1 and CDR2 (germline): SGHVS, FNYEAQ. V lost 5 bases and J lost 0, with 20 bases in between. CDR3 length: 18 amino acids. The chain's CDR3 is CASSTYLQARNSGNTIYF. The CDR3 DNA follows: TGTGCCAGCAGCACTTATCTCCAGGCTAGGAACTCTGGAAACACCATATATTTT.

J is TRBJ2-3 and V is TRBV27, with D possibly matching TRBD2 (6 bases). CDR1 MNHEY and CDR2 SMNVEV come from the germline V gene (reference sequence). This CDR3 has 16 amino acids. V lost 6 bases, J lost 2 bases, and 18 bases lay in between. This CDR3 is CASSVWGETYTDTQYF. CDR3 bases: TGTGCCAGCAGCGTATGGGGGGAGACCTACACAGATACGCAGTATTTT.

The chain is built from TRBV7-2 and TRBJ1-4; D is uncertain. V dropped 2 bases and J dropped 8 bases, with 12 bases sitting between them. Germline V gene sequence: CDR1 SGHTA, CDR2 FQGNSA. The CDR3 covers 14 residues. CDR3 bases: TGTGCCAGCAGCTTATATTTTAGCGGGGAAAAACTGTTTTTT. Protein: CASSLYFSGEKLFF.

The rearrangement joins TRBV7-6 to TRBJ2-5; D ambiguous. The CDR3 is 18 residues long. The V end lost 0 bases, the J end lost 5 bases, and 22 bases lay between the germline ends. Germline loops: CDR1 SGHVS, CDR2 FNYEAQ. CDR3 nucleotides: TGTGCCAGCAGCTTAGCGGCCCAGGCCCCTAGACGAGAGGAGACCCAGTACTTC. It specifies CASSLAAQAPRREETQYF.

The rearrangement uses TRBV12-5 and TRBJ1-2; D gene unclear. The CDR3 is 12 amino acids. The V and J ends lost 1 base and 5 bases respectively, with 5 bases between them. Germline lookup yields CDR1 LGHNT and CDR2 FRNRAP. CDR3 region: CASGLGHYGYTF. As DNA, the CDR3 is TGTGCTAGTGGTTTGGGACATTATGGCTACACCTTC.

This clonotype appeared a few times. The gene calls are TRBV7-2 and TRBJ2-7; D uncertain. Trimming removed 2 bases from V and 0 bases from J, with 8 bases in between. The length of the CDR3 is 14 residues. Germline assignment: CDR1 SGHTA and CDR2 FQGNSA. In DNA, the CDR3 is TGTGCCAGCAGCTTAAACGGTTACTCCTACGAGCAGTACTTC. Protein product: CASSLNGYSYEQYF.

This clonotype was seen a handful of times. The genes are TRBV12-3 or TRBV12-4 and TRBJ1-1, with D perhaps matching TRBD1 (6 bases). This CDR3 comprises 16 residues. The ends were cut back, 4 bases at V and 4 bases at J, with 19 bases in the middle. The CDR3 DNA reads TGTGCCAGCAGTTCCCGGGACATTGAATCGAGCACTGAAGCTTTCTTT. Its protein product is CASSSRDIESSTEAFF.

This clonotype was counted between two and nine times. The chain has TRBV13 and TRBJ2-7; D call uncertain. V shed 0 bases and J shed 4 bases, with 7 bases lying between them. The CDR3 runs 13 residues. Per germline, CDR1 PRHDT and CDR2 FYEKMQ (reference sequence). CDR3 loop: CASSLGRAYEQYF. The CDR3 nucleotides are TGTGCCAGCAGCTTAGGTCGGGCGTACGAGCAGTACTTC.